The source of this T cell receptor beta chain is a study of shared clonotypes between healthy human individuals. CDR1 SNHLY and CDR2 FYNNEI come from the germline V gene. The CDR3 is made up of 17 amino acids. J lost 6 bases, V lost 6 bases, and 15 bases had no gene match. The repertoire was sequenced with immunoSEQ multiplex PCR; TCRdb's copy has only in-frame clones and lacks some. The top ten hold roughly 0.13% of the sample, which has just over 2,000,000 clones, roughly 94% seen once. This clone has just one count. Material: naive CD4+ T cells sorted from blood. Subset here: CD45RA+ positively selected. The clonotype comes from a man in his late teens or twenties in good health. V and J are TRBV2 and TRBJ1-2; 11 nucleotides align to TRBD1. The CDR3 nucleotides read TGTGCCAGCAGAGTTACTCCAACGGGACAGGGGGGACATGGCTACACCTTC. This codes for CASRVTPTGQGGHGYTF.